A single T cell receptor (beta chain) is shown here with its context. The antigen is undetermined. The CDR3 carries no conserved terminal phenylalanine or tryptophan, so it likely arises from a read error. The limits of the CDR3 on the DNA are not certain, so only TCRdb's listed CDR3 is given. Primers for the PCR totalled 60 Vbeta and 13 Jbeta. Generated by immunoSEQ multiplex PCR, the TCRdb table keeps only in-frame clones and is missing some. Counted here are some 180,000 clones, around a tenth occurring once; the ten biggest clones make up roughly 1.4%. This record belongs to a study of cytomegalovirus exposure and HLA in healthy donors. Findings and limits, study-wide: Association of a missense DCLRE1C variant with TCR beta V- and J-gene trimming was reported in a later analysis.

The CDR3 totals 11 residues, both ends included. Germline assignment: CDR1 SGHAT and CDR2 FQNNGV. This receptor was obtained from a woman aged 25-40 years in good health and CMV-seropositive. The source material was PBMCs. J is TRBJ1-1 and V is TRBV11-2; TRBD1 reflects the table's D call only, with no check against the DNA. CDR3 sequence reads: CASSPRPGQNI.